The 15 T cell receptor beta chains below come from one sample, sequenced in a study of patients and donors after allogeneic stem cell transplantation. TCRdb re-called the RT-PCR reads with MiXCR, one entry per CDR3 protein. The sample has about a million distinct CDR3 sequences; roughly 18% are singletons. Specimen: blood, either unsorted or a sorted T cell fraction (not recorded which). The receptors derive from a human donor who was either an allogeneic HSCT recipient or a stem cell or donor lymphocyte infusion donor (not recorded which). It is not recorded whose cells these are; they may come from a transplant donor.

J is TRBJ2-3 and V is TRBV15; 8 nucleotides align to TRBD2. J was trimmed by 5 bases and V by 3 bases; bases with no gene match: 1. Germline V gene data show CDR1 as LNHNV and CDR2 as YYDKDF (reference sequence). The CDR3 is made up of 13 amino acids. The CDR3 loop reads CATSSRGGDTQYF. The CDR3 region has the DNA TGTGCCACCAGCAGTCGGGGGGGAGATACGCAGTATTTT.

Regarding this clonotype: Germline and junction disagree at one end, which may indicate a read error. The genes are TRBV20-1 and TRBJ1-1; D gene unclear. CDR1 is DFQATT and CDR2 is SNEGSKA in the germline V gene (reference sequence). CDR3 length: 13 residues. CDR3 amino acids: CSTRRRLETEAFF. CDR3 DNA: TGCAGTACTAGGAGGAGACTTGAGACTGAAGCTTTCTTT.

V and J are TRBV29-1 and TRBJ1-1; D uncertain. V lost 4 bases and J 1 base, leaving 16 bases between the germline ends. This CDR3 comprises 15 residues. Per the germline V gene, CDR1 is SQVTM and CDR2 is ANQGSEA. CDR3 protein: CSVGFRAGGNTEAFF. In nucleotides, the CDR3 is TGCAGCGTTGGGTTTAGGGCAGGCGGGAACACTGAAGCTTTCTTT.

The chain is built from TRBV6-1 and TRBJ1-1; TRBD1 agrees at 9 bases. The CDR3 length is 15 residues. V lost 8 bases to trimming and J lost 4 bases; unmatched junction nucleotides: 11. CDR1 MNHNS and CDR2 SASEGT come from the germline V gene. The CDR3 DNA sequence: TGTGCCAGCCTTCGGGGGGGACAGGGAAGCACTGAAGCTTTCTTT. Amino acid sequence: CASLRGGQGSTEAFF.

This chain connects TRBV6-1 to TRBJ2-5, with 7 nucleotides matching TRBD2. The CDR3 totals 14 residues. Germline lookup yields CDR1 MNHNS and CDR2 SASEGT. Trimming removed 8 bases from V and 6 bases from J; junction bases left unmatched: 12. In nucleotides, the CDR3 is TGTGCCAGCGCCCGGGGGGAACGCGAACAGACCCAGTACTTC. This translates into CASARGEREQTQYF.

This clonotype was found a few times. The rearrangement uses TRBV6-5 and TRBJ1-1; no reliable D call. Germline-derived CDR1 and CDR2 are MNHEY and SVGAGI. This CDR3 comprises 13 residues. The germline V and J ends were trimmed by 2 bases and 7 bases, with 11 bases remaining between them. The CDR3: CASSYASELEAFF. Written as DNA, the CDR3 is TGTGCCAGCAGTTACGCCAGCGAGCTTGAAGCTTTCTTT.

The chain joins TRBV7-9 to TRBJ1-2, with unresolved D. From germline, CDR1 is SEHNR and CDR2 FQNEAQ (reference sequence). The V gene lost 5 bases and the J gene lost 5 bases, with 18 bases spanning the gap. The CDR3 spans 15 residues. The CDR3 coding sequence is TGTGCCAGCAGCCCCGTTGGACGGATCCATTATGGCTACACCTTC. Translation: CASSPVGRIHYGYTF. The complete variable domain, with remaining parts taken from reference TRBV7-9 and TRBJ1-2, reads DTGVSQNPRHKITKRGQNVTFRCDPISEHNRLYWYRQTLGQGPEFLTYFQNEAQLEKSRLLSDRFSAERPKGSFSTLEIQRTEQGDSAMYLCASSPVGRIHYGYTFGSGTRLTVV.

The CDR3 bases are TGCAGTGCGGACGGTCGGGGCACCGGGGAGCTGTTTTTT. It codes for CSADGRGTGELFF. The genes are TRBV20-1 and TRBJ2-2; the D gene is possibly TRBD2 (5 bases). Trimming took 6 bases from V and 4 from J, leaving 12 bases between them. Germline V gene sequence: CDR1 DFQATT, CDR2 SNEGSKA (reference sequence). CDR3 length equals 13 residues.

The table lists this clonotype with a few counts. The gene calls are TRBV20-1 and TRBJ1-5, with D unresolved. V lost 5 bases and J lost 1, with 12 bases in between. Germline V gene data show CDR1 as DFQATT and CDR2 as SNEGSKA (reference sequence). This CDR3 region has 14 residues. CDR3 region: CSAWFGGSNQPQHF. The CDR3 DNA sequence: TGCAGTGCTTGGTTCGGAGGGAGCAATCAGCCCCAGCATTTT.

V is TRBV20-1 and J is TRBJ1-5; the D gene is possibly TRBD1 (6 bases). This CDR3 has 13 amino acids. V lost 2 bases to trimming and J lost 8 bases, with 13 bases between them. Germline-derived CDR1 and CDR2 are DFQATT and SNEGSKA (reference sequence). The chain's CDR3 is CSARHVEGEPQHF. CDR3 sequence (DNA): TGCAGTGCTAGACACGTCGAGGGGGAGCCCCAGCATTTT.

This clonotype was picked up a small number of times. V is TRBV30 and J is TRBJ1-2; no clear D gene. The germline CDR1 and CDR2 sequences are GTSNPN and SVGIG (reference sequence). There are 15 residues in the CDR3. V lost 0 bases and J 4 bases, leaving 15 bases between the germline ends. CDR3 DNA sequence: TGTGCCTGGAGTGTACAGAGTTCTCCGGGCTATGGCTACACCTTC. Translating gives CAWSVQSSPGYGYTF.

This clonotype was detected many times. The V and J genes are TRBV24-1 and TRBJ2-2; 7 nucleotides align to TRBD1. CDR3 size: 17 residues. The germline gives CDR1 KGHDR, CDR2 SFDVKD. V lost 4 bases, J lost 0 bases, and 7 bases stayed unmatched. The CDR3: CATSDPRQGPNTGELFF. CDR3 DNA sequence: TGTGCCACCAGTGACCCTCGACAGGGACCGAACACCGGGGAGCTGTTTTTT.

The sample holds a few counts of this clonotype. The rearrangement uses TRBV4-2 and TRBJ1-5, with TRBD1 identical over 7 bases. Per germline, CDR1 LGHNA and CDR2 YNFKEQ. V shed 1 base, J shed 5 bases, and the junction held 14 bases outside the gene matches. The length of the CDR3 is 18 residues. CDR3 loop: CASSQGYRGVYSHQPQHF. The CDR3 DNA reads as TGTGCCAGCAGCCAAGGTTACAGGGGAGTTTATAGTCATCAGCCCCAGCATTTT.

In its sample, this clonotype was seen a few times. The CDR3 here is CASSLVLLNTGELFF. CDR3 in DNA: TGTGCCAGCAGCTTGGTGCTGCTGAACACCGGGGAGCTGTTTTTT. This rearrangement joins TRBV5-6 to TRBJ2-2, with D uncertain. V lost 0 bases to trimming and J lost 1 base, with 7 bases between them. CDR1 SGHDT and CDR2 YYEEEE come from the germline V gene. This CDR3 contains 15 residues.

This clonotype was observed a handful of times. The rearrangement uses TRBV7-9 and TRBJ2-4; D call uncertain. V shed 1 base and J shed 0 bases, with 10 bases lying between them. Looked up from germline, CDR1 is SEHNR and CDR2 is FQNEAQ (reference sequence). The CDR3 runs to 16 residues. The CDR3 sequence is CASSLVTPIAKNIQYF. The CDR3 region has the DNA TGTGCCAGCAGCTTAGTTACACCAATAGCCAAAAACATTCAGTACTTC.